This T cell receptor beta chain stems from a study of blood T cells in healthy people across ages. Comment on this clonotype: The antigen remains undetermined.

Each sample gave at least 6 million isolated PBMCs. Total RNA extracted from each sample amounted to at least 5 micrograms. Study-wide findings and caveats: When set beside aged donors, long-lived donors presented more naive CD4+ cells and higher diversity.

Next came a second PCR, run for about 6 to 12 cycles, which used a sample-barcoded 5' primer along with a J-beta primer mix. Via MiXCR, TCRdb re-called the 5' RACE reads, giving one row per CDR3 protein. Of around 800,000 distinct CDR3 sequences listed, roughly 26% are singletons. The germline CDR1 and CDR2 sequences are DFQATT and SNEGSKA (reference sequence). The length of the CDR3 is 12 residues. The V and J ends lost 7 bases and 6 bases respectively, with 13 bases between them. Separately, the same data were catalogued under a study of T cells of mothers and their children. That paper notes: Mother-child pairs who were related displayed a slightly higher overlap than unrelated pairs, a difference that was non-significant.

The chain has TRBV20-1 and TRBJ2-4; D not resolved. Source material: blood. The receptor was derived from a boy aged 10-17 years in good health. This chain's CDR3 is CSVPQDGNIQYF. CDR3 coding DNA: TGCAGTGTCCCCCAGGATGGAAACATTCAGTACTTC.